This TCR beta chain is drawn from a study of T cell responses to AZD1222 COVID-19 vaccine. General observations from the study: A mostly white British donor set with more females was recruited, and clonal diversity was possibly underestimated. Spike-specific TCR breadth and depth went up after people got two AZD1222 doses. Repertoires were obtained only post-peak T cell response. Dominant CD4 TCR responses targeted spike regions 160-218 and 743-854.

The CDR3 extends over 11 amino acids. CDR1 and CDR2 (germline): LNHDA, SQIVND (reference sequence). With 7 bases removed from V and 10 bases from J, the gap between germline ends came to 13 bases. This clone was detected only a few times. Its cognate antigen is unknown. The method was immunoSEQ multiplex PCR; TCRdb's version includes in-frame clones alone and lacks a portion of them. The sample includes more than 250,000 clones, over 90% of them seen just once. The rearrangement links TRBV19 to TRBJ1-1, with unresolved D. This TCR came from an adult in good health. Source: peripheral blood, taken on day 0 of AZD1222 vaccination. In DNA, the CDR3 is TGTGCCAGTACGCTTGGTGGTGGAGCTTTCTTT. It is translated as CASTLGGGAFF.